The rows below give T cell receptor beta chains drawn from one sample of a study of a mutant IDH1 vaccine in newly diagnosed glioma. Some clones are missing from TCRdb's copy, which holds only in-frame ones; the method was immunoSEQ multiplex PCR. Of 20,000 to 25,000 clones listed, 93% are singletons. The sample consisted of PBMCs, taken from a glioma patient treated with radiotherapy, temozolomide or both. Receptors originate from a man aged 35-49 years with glioma. Both conserved end residues are part of each CDR3. The D gene is left open where the match is weak. Expanded clones get a size class; other rows say once, few or many, or leave the size out.

v_call	clone_size	d_call	j_call	cdr3_nt	cdr3_aa
TRBV6-5	-	TRBD1	TRBJ1-1	TGTGCCAGCAGTAGGGGACAGGGGAGCACTGAAGCTTTCTTT	CASSRGQGSTEAFF
TRBV5-1	-	-	TRBJ1-1	TGCGCCAGCTTACAATCCATGAACACTGAAGCTTTCTTT	CASLQSMNTEAFF
TRBV5-1	-	-	TRBJ2-7	TGCGCCAGCAGCCTGGGGGACATTCCGTTTTTTGACGAGCAGTACTTC	CASSLGDIPFFDEQYF
TRBV14	-	-	TRBJ2-7	TGTGCCAGCAGCCAACCCCGATATAAGAGCTCCTACGAGCAGTACTTC	CASSQPRYKSSYEQYF
TRBV2	-	-	TRBJ2-1	TGTGCCAGCAGCCCTAGGGGGGGGGCCCTACCACCATACAATGAGCAGTTCTTC	CASSPRGGALPPYNEQFF
TRBV30	-	-	TRBJ1-1	TGTGCCTGGAGTGGATCGGACGGAGCAGCTTTCTTT	CAWSGSDGAAFF
TRBV11-1	-	TRBD1	TRBJ2-5	TGTGCCAGCAGCTCGCGACCAGGGGGCGTGGGAGAGACCCAGTACTTC	CASSSRPGGVGETQYF
TRBV4-1	-	-	TRBJ1-5	TGCGCCAGCAGCCAAGACCCATACGGCAATCAGCCCCAGCATTTT	CASSQDPYGNQPQHF
TRBV9	-	-	TRBJ1-1	TGTGCCAGCAGCGGGCGTGACTATAACACTGAAGCTTTCTTT	CASSGRDYNTEAFF
TRBV4-2	-	-	TRBJ1-1	TGTGCCAGCAGCCAAGATCGTGTGGCTGAAGCTTTCTTT	CASSQDRVAEAFF
TRBV5-1	-	-	TRBJ2-7	TGCGCCAGCAGCTCACAGGGAAGCGAGCAGTACTTC	CASSSQGSEQYF
TRBV2	-	-	TRBJ1-5	TGTGCCAGCAGTATGGAGGCAGTGGGACAGCCCCAGCATTTT	CASSMEAVGQPQHF
TRBV7-9	-	-	TRBJ2-7	TGTGCCAGCAGCTCATACCGGGGGCCAGGGGAGCAGTACTTC	CASSSYRGPGEQYF
TRBV13	-	TRBD2	TRBJ2-1	TGTGCCAGCAGCAAAGGACTAGCGGAGACTTGGGGCAATGAGCAGTTCTTC	CASSKGLAETWGNEQFF
TRBV5-4	-	-	TRBJ2-3	TGTGCCAGCAGCTTGAGGCGGGAGAGGGGGGGAGATACGCAGTATTTT	CASSLRRERGGDTQYF
TRBV30	-	-	TRBJ1-1	TGTGCCTGGAGTGTACAGGGGAACACTGAAGCTTTCTTT	CAWSVQGNTEAFF
TRBV7-6	once	TRBD1	TRBJ2-7	TGTGCCAGCAGCTTGGGACAGGGGGCCTACGAGCAGTACTTC	CASSLGQGAYEQYF
TRBV5-4	-	TRBD1	TRBJ1-1	TGTGCCAGCAGGGGGGGACAGGGCCTGAACACTGAAGCTTTCTTT	CASRGGQGLNTEAFF
TRBV2	-	TRBD1	TRBJ1-3	TGTGCCAGCAGTGAACAGGGGGGAAGAAACACCATATATTTT	CASSEQGGRNTIYF
TRBV7-9	-	-	TRBJ2-1	TGTGCCATCGCGAGTGGGGGCAGGGATGAGCAGTTCTTC	CAIASGGRDEQFF
TRBV2	once	-	TRBJ2-7	TGTGCCAGCAGTGTATATATTATGGACGAGCAGTACTTC	CASSVYIMDEQYF
TRBV6-5	-	-	TRBJ1-1	TGTGCCAGCAACGACAGACCGAACACTGAAGCTTTCTTT	CASNDRPNTEAFF
TRBV6-1	-	-	TRBJ2-6	TGTGCCAGCAGTGAAGATCAGTCTGGGGCCAACGTCCTGACTTTC	CASSEDQSGANVLTF
TRBV19	-	-	TRBJ1-1	TGTGCCAGTAGTGTGACAGCTCTAAACACTGAAGCTTTCTTT	CASSVTALNTEAFF
TRBV7-8	-	-	TRBJ1-2	TGTGCCAGCAGCATATCCAGGGGTGGCGATCCTGCTAACTATGGCTACACCTTC	CASSISRGGDPANYGYTF
TRBV7-8	-	-	TRBJ1-5	TGTGCCAGCAGCCGGACCTCACCGAGCAATCAGCCCCAGCATTTT	CASSRTSPSNQPQHF
TRBV2	-	TRBD2	TRBJ2-3	TGTGCCAGCAGTGAAGCGGCTAGCGGGTGGGCAGATACGCAGTATTTT	CASSEAASGWADTQYF